Below, one TCR beta chain is given with its context. Its specificity is unknown. This specimen belongs to a study of shared clonotypes between healthy human individuals. Study-wide findings and caveats: Represented diversity (both genetic and exposure-history) was limited by the small number of donors. Rarefaction curves obtained for sorted subsets showed sequencing incomplete despite large depth. Estimated richness values were generally larger in naive subsets than in memory subsets. Clonotype sharing among donors was thought likely to change with sequencing depth.

Trimming removed 6 bases at V and 4 bases at J, with 14 bases between. CDR3 size: 13 residues. CDR1 and CDR2 from the germline V gene are SGHRS and YFSETQ. It was CD45RO-negative cells, positively selected for CCR7, that made up naive CD8 cells, with terminally differentiated effector memory CD45RA+ cells excluded. Repertoires were generated with immunoSEQ multiplex PCR, while TCRdb's copy carries only in-frame clones and drops some. The sample includes around 2.1 million clones, about 93% seen only once; the top ten take more than 1.5%. V gene TRBV5-1 combines with J gene TRBJ2-7; perhaps TRBD1 as D (6 bases). The TCR sequence derives from a man in his late teens or twenties in good health. Some clones in this sample may be carry-over from other donors' samples. The specimen sequenced was naive CD8+ T cells from PBMCs. In nucleotides, the CDR3 is TGCGCCAGCATTCCCTCGGACAGTTACGAGCAGTACTTC. It encodes CASIPSDSYEQYF.